The 14 T cell receptor beta chains given below trace back to one sample, sequenced in a study of cytomegalovirus exposure and HLA in healthy donors. PCR amplification relied on 60 Vbeta primers (plus 13 Jbeta primers). Clones were read by immunoSEQ multiplex PCR, and TCRdb kept only the in-frame ones, dropping some. Here the sample spans about 120,000 clones, around 81% being singletons. The sample comprised PBMCs. Receptors were obtained from a middle-aged woman in good health and CMV-seronegative.

The rearrangement uses TRBV15 and TRBJ1-2; the D gene is possibly TRBD1 (5 bases). CDR1 LNHNV and CDR2 YYDKDF come from the germline V gene (reference sequence). The V end lost 0 bases, the J end lost 2 bases, and 16 bases lay between the germline ends. The length of the CDR3 is 17 residues. CDR3 DNA: TGTGCCACCAGCAGAGATCGGATAGGAGGGACCAACTATGGCTACACCTTC. As protein: CATSRDRIGGTNYGYTF.

The chain has TRBV9 and TRBJ1-1; 8 positions match TRBD1. CDR3 length equals 16 residues. CDR1 is SGDLS, CDR2 YYNGEE, per germline. V was pared by 1 base and J by 0 bases, with 5 bases of the junction left unmatched. Written as DNA, the CDR3 is TGTGCCAGCAGCGTATCGCCAGGGGGCATGAACACTGAAGCTTTCTTT. Translating gives CASSVSPGGMNTEAFF. The variable domain in full, completed from reference TRBV9 and TRBJ1-1, reads DSGVTQTPKHLITATGQRVTLRCSPRSGDLSVYWYQQSLDQGLQFLIQYYNGEERAKGNILERFSAQQFPDLHSELNLSSLELGDSALYFCASSVSPGGMNTEAFFGQGTRLTVV.

This clone showed up just once. The V gene is TRBV10-2, the J gene TRBJ2-2; the D gene is possibly TRBD2 (6 bases). Germline values: CDR1 WSHSY, CDR2 SAAADI. The CDR3 totals 16 residues. The V end lost 2 bases, the J end lost 1 base, and 11 bases lay between the germline ends. Here the CDR3 DNA reads TGCGCCAGCAGTGAGGGGGGGAGCTTGAACACCGGGGAGCTGTTTTTT. Protein sequence: CASSEGGSLNTGELFF.

Concerning this clone itself: The sample contains more than one DNA sequence encoding this CDR3. This chain connects TRBV4-2 to TRBJ2-5, with TRBD2 matching 14 bases. This CDR3 spans 17 amino acids. The germline V gene encodes CDR1 LGHNA and CDR2 YNFKEQ. The trim removed 4 bases at V and 2 bases at J, leaving 6 bases unmatched. CDR3 residues: CASSRGTSGGLQETQYF. As DNA, the CDR3 is TGTGCCAGCAGCCGTGGGACTAGCGGGGGCCTTCAAGAGACCCAGTACTTC.

The V and J genes are TRBV4-1 and TRBJ1-1; D is unclear. The CDR3 totals 15 residues. Germline loops: CDR1 MGHRA, CDR2 YSYEKL. The V and J ends lost 0 bases and 1 base respectively, with 9 bases between them. The CDR3 bases are TGCGCCAGCAGCCAAGACCCGGGAGAGAACACTGAAGCTTTCTTT. Translation: CASSQDPGENTEAFF.

The genes are TRBV28 and TRBJ2-7, with a weak D call TRBD1 (6 bases). CDR1 MDHEN and CDR2 SYDVKM come from the germline V gene. The V end was cut by 10 bases, the J end by 3 bases, with 16 bases between. The length of the CDR3 is 13 residues. CDR3 bases: TGTGCCACCCTTAGGGGGAGAATCTACGAGCAGTACTTC. It is translated as CATLRGRIYEQYF.

V is TRBV6-6 and J is TRBJ2-2, with 9 nucleotides matching TRBD1. Germline lookup yields CDR1 MNHNY and CDR2 SVGAGI (reference sequence). V gave up 7 bases and J gave up 5 bases; unmatched junction bases: 8. This CDR3 comprises 15 residues. For the CDR3, the DNA is TGTGCCAGCAAAACAGGGGGCGCAGGGACCGGGGAGCTGTTTTTT. It is translated as CASKTGGAGTGELFF.

V is TRBV2 and J is TRBJ2-2, with D tentatively TRBD2 (6 bases). V lost 5 bases and J 1 base, leaving 14 bases between the germline ends. Germline V CDR1 and CDR2: SNHLY, FYNNEI. The CDR3 covers 16 residues. The CDR3 region is CASSTRDSQNTGELFF. CDR3 coding DNA: TGTGCCAGCAGTACCCGGGACTCTCAGAACACCGGGGAGCTGTTTTTT.

This chain connects TRBV18 to TRBJ1-1; TRBD1 matches 8 bases. The V and J ends lost 2 bases and 3 bases, in that order; junction bases with no gene match: 5. Germline values: CDR1 KGHSH, CDR2 LQKENI. The CDR3 consists of 15 residues. CDR3 in amino acids: CASSPTDRADTEAFF. The CDR3 DNA reads TGTGCCAGCTCACCAACGGACAGGGCGGACACTGAAGCTTTCTTT. Supplemented by reference TRBV18 and TRBJ1-1, the full variable domain reads NAGVMQNPRHLVRRRGQEARLRCSPMKGHSHVYWYRQLPEEGLKFMVYLQKENIIDESGMPKERFSAEFPKEGPSILRIQQVVRGDSAAYFCASSPTDRADTEAFFGQGTRLTVV.

The chain uses TRBV7-2 and TRBJ1-5; 7 bases map to TRBD1. The CDR3 is made up of 14 amino acids. V was pared by 5 bases and J by 6 bases, with 7 bases of the junction left unmatched. CDR1 is SGHTA, CDR2 FQGNSA, per germline. CDR3 bases: TGTGCCAGCAGCCCACAGGGACAGCCTCAGCCCCAGCATTTT. The encoded protein is CASSPQGQPQPQHF.

The rearrangement joins TRBV2 to TRBJ2-3, with 7 bases aligning to TRBD2. Germline values: CDR1 SNHLY, CDR2 FYNNEI. The length of the CDR3 is 15 residues. Losses at the gene ends were 4 bases for V and 0 bases for J; bases not matched to a gene: 4. CDR3 sequence (DNA): TGTGCCAGCAGTGTGAGGACTAGAAGCACAGATACGCAGTATTTT. Translated: CASSVRTRSTDTQYF. Full variable domain (remainder filled in from reference TRBV2 and TRBJ2-3): EPEVTQTPSHQVTQMGQEVILRCVPISNHLYFYWYRQILGQKVEFLVSFYNNEISEKSEIFDDQFSVERPDGSNFTLKIRSTKLEDSAMYFCASSVRTRSTDTQYFGPGTRLTVL.

This clone has only one observation. J is TRBJ1-1 and V is TRBV28, with D maybe TRBD1 (6 bases). The CDR3 spans 14 residues. V was pared by 2 bases and J by 0 bases, with 7 bases between. Per germline, CDR1 MDHEN and CDR2 SYDVKM. CDR3 residues: CASSLQGLNTEAFF. In nucleotides, the CDR3 is TGTGCCAGCAGTTTACAGGGGTTGAACACTGAAGCTTTCTTT. The whole variable domain, remainder taken from reference TRBV28 and TRBJ1-1, is DVKVTQSSRYLVKRTGEKVFLECVQDMDHENMFWYRQDPGLGLRLIYFSYDVKMKEKGDIPEGYSVSREKKERFSLILESASTNQTSMYLCASSLQGLNTEAFFGQGTRLTVV.

V usage is TRBV19 and J usage is TRBJ2-7; tentatively, D is TRBD1 (6 bases). The CDR3 contains 15 residues. V was trimmed by 5 bases and J by 7 bases, leaving 21 bases between them. Germline-derived CDR1 and CDR2 are LNHDA and SQIVND (reference sequence). The CDR3 sequence is CASSPNPGAAGEQYF. Here the CDR3 DNA reads TGTGCCAGTAGTCCAAATCCAGGGGCTGCTGGGGAGCAGTACTTC.

The chain uses TRBV9 and TRBJ2-5; 11 nucleotides align to TRBD1. Germline trimming cut 4 bases from V and 1 base from J; bases unmatched to any gene: 6. Germline V lookup: CDR1 SGDLS, CDR2 YYNGEE. This CDR3 has 16 amino acids. CDR3 region: CASSPRTGGLQETQYF. In nucleotides, the CDR3 is TGTGCCAGCAGCCCGAGGACAGGGGGCCTCCAAGAGACCCAGTACTTC.